A single T cell receptor (beta chain) is shown here with its context. Its antigen is not identified. The entry originates in a study of T cell responses to AZD1222 COVID-19 vaccine. Study-wide results and caveats: Two doses of AZD1222 preceded a rise in Spike-specific TCR breadth and depth. Only a handful of AZD1222 recipients, roughly six in all, had baseline seropositivity. Of spike-specific TCRs, nearly half reportedly target regions left unmutated in variants.

This table comes from immunoSEQ multiplex PCR, and its TCRdb copy is limited to in-frame clones, with some not included. The repertoire holds approximately 210,000 clones, with about 94% as singletons. V gave up 3 bases and J gave up 3 bases, with 15 bases separating them. Germline CDR1 and CDR2: MNHNS and SASEGT. The length of the CDR3 is 16 residues. The chain uses TRBV6-1 and TRBJ2-4; D tentatively reads TRBD1 or TRBD2 (6 bases each). The clonotype comes from an adult who received the MenACWY meningococcal vaccine as a control. Sequencing was performed on peripheral blood, taken 28 days after the second dose of the MenACWY control vaccine. CDR3 in DNA: TGTGCCAGCAGTGAGCCGGGGGCGATAGACAAAAACATTCAGTACTTC. It codes for CASSEPGAIDKNIQYF.